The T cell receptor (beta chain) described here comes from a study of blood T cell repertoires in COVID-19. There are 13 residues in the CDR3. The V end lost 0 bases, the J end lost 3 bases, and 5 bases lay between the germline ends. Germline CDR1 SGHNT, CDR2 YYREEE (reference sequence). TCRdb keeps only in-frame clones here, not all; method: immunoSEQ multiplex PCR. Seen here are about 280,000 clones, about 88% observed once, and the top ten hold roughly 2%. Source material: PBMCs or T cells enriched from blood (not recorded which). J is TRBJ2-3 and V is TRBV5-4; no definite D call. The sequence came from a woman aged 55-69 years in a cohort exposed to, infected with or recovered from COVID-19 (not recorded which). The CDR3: CASSLVLTDTQYF. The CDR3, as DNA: TGTGCCAGCAGCTTGGTCCTAACAGATACGCAGTATTTT. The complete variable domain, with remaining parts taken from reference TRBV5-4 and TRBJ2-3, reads ETGVTQSPTHLIKTRGQQVTLRCSSQSGHNTVSWYQQALGQGPQFIFQYYREEENGRGNFPPRFSGLQFPNYSSELNVNALELDDSALYLCASSLVLTDTQYFGPGTRLTVL.